These 9 T cell receptor beta chains were sequenced from one sample in a study of blood T cell repertoires in COVID-19. Clones were read by immunoSEQ multiplex PCR, and TCRdb kept only the in-frame ones, dropping some. The table has about 150,000 clones, 91% seen once. The sample comprised peripheral blood. These receptors were taken from a man aged 45 to 65 with acute or convalescent COVID-19.

This clone was counted between two and nine times. The chain is built from TRBV6-5 and TRBJ2-1, with 9 bases that match TRBD2. The germline V gene encodes CDR1 MNHEY and CDR2 SVGAGI. The CDR3 sequence is 15 residues long. The trim removed 0 bases at V and 9 bases at J, leaving 6 bases unmatched. The CDR3 DNA sequence: TGTGCCAGCAGTTACTCCCCTAGCGGGAACAGTGAGCAGTTCTTC. This encodes CASSYSPSGNSEQFF.

The genes are TRBV19 and TRBJ2-2, with D perhaps matching TRBD1 (5 bases). The V end was cut by 4 bases, the J end by 4 bases, with 13 bases between. This CDR3 has 15 residues. Germline assignment: CDR1 LNHDA and CDR2 SQIVND (reference sequence). CDR3 residues: CASSKGQGLTGELFF. DNA of the CDR3: TGTGCCAGTAGTAAGGGTCAGGGCCTCACCGGGGAGCTGTTTTTT.

The chain carries TRBV7-9 and TRBJ2-7, with a possible D match to TRBD2 (5 bases). The CDR3 totals 13 residues. V lost 8 bases to trimming and J lost 1 base, with 12 bases between them. Germline V gene data show CDR1 as SEHNR and CDR2 as FQNEAQ (reference sequence). CDR3 amino acids: CASEGDQSYEQYF. The CDR3 DNA reads as TGTGCCAGCGAGGGAGATCAGTCCTACGAGCAGTACTTC.

V gene TRBV30 combines with J gene TRBJ1-3; unclear D gene. This CDR3 is built from 13 residues. Per the germline V gene, CDR1 is GTSNPN and CDR2 is SVGIG (reference sequence). With 6 bases removed from V and 2 bases from J, the gap between germline ends came to 11 bases. The CDR3 is CACLRITGNTIYF. In DNA, the CDR3 is TGTGCCTGCCTGAGGATCACTGGAAACACCATATATTTT.

This chain joins TRBV6-5 and TRBJ2-6; 8 bases match TRBD1. CDR3 size: 14 residues. V lost 6 bases and J lost 2; bases outside the gene matches: 0. The germline V gene has CDR1 MNHEY and CDR2 SVGAGI. The CDR3 DNA reads as TGTGCCAGCAGACAGGGGGCTGGGGCCAACGTCCTGACTTTC. Translated, it gives CASRQGAGANVLTF.

V gene TRBV5-5 combines with J gene TRBJ2-1, with TRBD2 matching 7 bases. V gave up 4 bases and J gave up 9 bases; unmatched junction bases: 10. The CDR3 has 14 residues. Germline CDR1 is SGHKS and CDR2 is YYEKEE (reference sequence). CDR3 in DNA: TGTGCCAGCAGCCCCACGTCACGGGGGGTTGAGCAGTTCTTC. It yields the protein CASSPTSRGVEQFF.

The rearrangement links TRBV19 to TRBJ1-6; D ambiguous. Germline assignment: CDR1 LNHDA and CDR2 SQIVND (reference sequence). V was shortened by 3 bases and J by 8 bases, with 14 bases between the two germline ends. The CDR3 loop spans 15 amino acids. The CDR3, as DNA: TGTGCCAGTAGTATGGGTGAGGGCATTTATTCACCCCTCCACTTT. This sequence encodes CASSMGEGIYSPLHF.

This sequence joins TRBV4-3 and TRBJ2-2; 8 positions agree with TRBD1. Germline-derived CDR1 and CDR2 are LGHNA and YSLEER. This CDR3 spans 17 amino acids. After removal of 3 bases from V and 3 bases from J, the junction contained 9 bases not matched to a gene. CDR3 loop: CASSHPSGQAHTGELFF. The CDR3 nucleotides are TGCGCCAGCAGCCATCCCTCGGGACAGGCTCACACCGGGGAGCTGTTTTTT.

This chain connects TRBV5-5 to TRBJ2-7; TRBD2 aligns across 11 bases. Germline V lookup: CDR1 SGHKS, CDR2 YYEKEE (reference sequence). This CDR3 is 16 amino acids long. Losses at the gene ends were 1 base for V and 0 bases for J; bases not matched to a gene: 3. Here the CDR3 DNA reads TGTGCCAGCAGCTTGAGACTAGCGGGGACCTCCTACGAGCAGTACTTC. Translation gives CASSLRLAGTSYEQYF.